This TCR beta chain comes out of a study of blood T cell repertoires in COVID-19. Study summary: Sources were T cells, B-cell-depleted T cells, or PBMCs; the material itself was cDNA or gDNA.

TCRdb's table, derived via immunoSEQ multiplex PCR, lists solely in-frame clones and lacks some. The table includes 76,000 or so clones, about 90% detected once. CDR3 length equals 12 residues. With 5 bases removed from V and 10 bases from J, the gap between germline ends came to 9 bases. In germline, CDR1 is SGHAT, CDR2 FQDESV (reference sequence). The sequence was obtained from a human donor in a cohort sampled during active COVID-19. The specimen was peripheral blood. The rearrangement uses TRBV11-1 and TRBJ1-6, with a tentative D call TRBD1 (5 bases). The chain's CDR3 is CASSTDISPLHF. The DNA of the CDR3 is TGTGCCAGCAGCACGGACATATCACCCCTCCACTTT.